These 17 T cell receptor beta chains originate from one sample sequenced in a study of T cell repertoires in cytomegalovirus infection. TCRdb reprocessed the reads with MiXCR, giving one entry per CDR3 protein. The sample records more than 250,000 distinct CDR3 sequences, roughly an eighth being singletons. The specimen was PBMCs. All receptors derive from a human donor in good health (CMV status not recorded). Some clones in this sample may be carry-over from other donors' samples.

This clonotype has just a few counts. This chain uses TRBV27 with TRBJ1-1, with D possibly matching TRBD1 (5 bases). The CDR3 consists of 14 residues. From germline, CDR1 is MNHEY and CDR2 SMNVEV (reference sequence). The V and J ends lost 8 bases and 0 bases respectively, with 13 bases between them. The DNA of the CDR3 is TGTGCCAGCGGCTCGGGACTGGTGAACACTGAAGCTTTCTTT. Its protein is CASGSGLVNTEAFF.

The V call is TRBV20-1, the J call TRBJ2-3; tentative D call: TRBD2 (5 bases). In germline, CDR1 is DFQATT, CDR2 SNEGSKA (reference sequence). With 5 bases removed from V and 5 bases from J, the gap between germline ends came to 14 bases. The CDR3 sequence is 13 residues long. The DNA for the CDR3 is TGCAGTGCTTATTTGCACGGAGGAGATACGCAGTATTTT. Residues: CSAYLHGGDTQYF.

The sample holds many counts of this clonotype. V usage is TRBV25-1 and J usage is TRBJ2-5; no clear D. In germline, CDR1 is MGHDK, CDR2 SYGVNS. Deletions cut 6 bases from V and 5 bases from J, with 4 bases between. CDR3 size: 10 residues. The CDR3 DNA reads TGTGCCAGCAGCGGGGAGACCCAGTACTTC. It translates to CASSGETQYF. Drawing the rest from reference TRBV25-1 and TRBJ2-5, the complete variable domain is EADIYQTPRYLVIGTGKKITLECSQTMGHDKMYWYQQDPGMELHLIHYSYGVNSTEKGDLSSESTVSRIRTEHFPLTLESARPSHTSQYLCASSGETQYFGPGTRLLVL.

This clonotype was observed at least ten times. This chain connects TRBV7-2 to TRBJ2-2; 10 nucleotides agree with TRBD2. This CDR3 has 16 residues. Germline CDR1 SGHTA, CDR2 FQGNSA. Trimming took 6 bases from V and 5 from J; bases not matched to a gene: 9. Here the CDR3 DNA reads TGTGCCAGCAGAAGACTAGCGGGCCGGGGGACCGGGGAGCTGTTTTTT. As protein: CASRRLAGRGTGELFF.

This clonotype was recorded many times. The chain joins TRBV7-2 to TRBJ2-1; the D is unclear. Germline V CDR1 and CDR2: SGHTA, FQGNSA. This CDR3 is built from 15 residues. The V gene lost 5 bases and the J gene lost 4 bases, with 15 bases spanning the gap. CDR3 loop: CASSAQRSLYNEQFF. As DNA, the CDR3 is TGTGCCAGCAGCGCTCAGAGGTCTTTATACAATGAGCAGTTCTTC. The full variable domain, in which reference TRBV7-2 and TRBJ2-1 provide the parts outside the CDR3, is GAGVSQSPSNKVTEKGKDVELRCDPISGHTALYWYRQSLGQGLEFLIYFQGNSAPDKSGLPSDRFSAERTGGSVSTLTIQRTQQEDSAVYLCASSAQRSLYNEQFFGPGTRLTVL.

Ten or more counts support this clonotype. The rearrangement joins TRBV15 to TRBJ1-1; D is perhaps TRBD1 (5 bases). This CDR3 is 13 amino acids long. In germline, CDR1 is LNHNV, CDR2 YYDKDF (reference sequence). V was trimmed by 5 bases and J by 7 bases, leaving 14 bases between them. Written as DNA, the CDR3 is TGTGCCACCAGCCGCAGGGACTACCTTGAAGCTTTCTTT. This translates into CATSRRDYLEAFF. Full variable domain (missing parts from reference TRBV15 and TRBJ1-1): DAMVIQNPRYQVTQFGKPVTLSCSQTLNHNVMYWYQQKSSQAPKLLFHYYDKDFNNEADTPDNFQSRRPNTSFCFLDIRSPGLGDTAMYLCATSRRDYLEAFFGQGTRLTVV.

This clonotype was seen at least ten times. The gene calls are TRBV7-8 and TRBJ1-5, with D tentatively TRBD1 (5 bases). The CDR3 spans 13 residues. V was pared by 5 bases and J by 4 bases, with 9 bases between. Germline V gene data show CDR1 as SGHVS and CDR2 as FQNEAQ. CDR3 nucleotide sequence: TGTGCCAGCAGCCGGGACGGGAATCAGCCCCAGCATTTT. Its protein is CASSRDGNQPQHF.

This clonotype was detected many times. V is TRBV2 and J is TRBJ1-3, with D possibly TRBD1 on 5 matching bases. V dropped 10 bases and J dropped 8 bases, with 12 bases sitting between them. The germline V gene has CDR1 SNHLY and CDR2 FYNNEI. The CDR3 has 11 amino acids. The CDR3 sequence: CAIGTADTIYF. DNA for the CDR3: TGTGCCATTGGGACGGCGGACACCATATATTTT.

V usage is TRBV4-2 and J usage is TRBJ2-7; D gene unclear. The germline gives CDR1 LGHNA, CDR2 YNFKEQ. The CDR3 runs 15 residues. Trimming removed 2 bases at V and 5 bases at J, with 16 bases between. The CDR3 DNA is TGTGCCAGCAGCCAAAATCAGCAACCCCAGCACGAGCAGTACTTC. Translated: CASSQNQQPQHEQYF.

The chain is built from TRBV25-1 and TRBJ1-1, with 7 bases matching TRBD1. This CDR3 has 12 residues. The V segment lost 0 bases and the J segment 11 bases; nucleotides outside the gene matches: 3. Per the germline V gene, CDR1 is MGHDK and CDR2 is SYGVNS. The CDR3 DNA is TGTGCCAGCAGTGAATATGAGGGGGCTGCTTTCTTT. Protein product: CASSEYEGAAFF.

The sample holds many counts of this clonotype. The chain uses TRBV12-3 or TRBV12-4 and TRBJ2-6, with D possibly being TRBD1 or TRBD2 (5 bases each). V was pared by 7 bases and J by 0 bases, with 13 bases between. The CDR3 runs to 16 residues. The CDR3 reads CASTPHGTSGANVLTF. As DNA, the CDR3 is TGTGCCAGCACCCCCCACGGGACCTCTGGGGCCAACGTCCTGACTTTC.

V gene TRBV4-1 combines with J gene TRBJ2-7; perhaps D is TRBD1 or TRBD2 (5 bases each). The germline V gene has CDR1 MGHRA and CDR2 YSYEKL. There are 14 residues in the CDR3. The V gene lost 3 bases and the J gene lost 3 bases, with 12 bases spanning the gap. The CDR3 DNA follows: TGCGCCAGCAGCCACCGGGACGGCCGCTACGAGCAGTACTTC. It yields the protein CASSHRDGRYEQYF.

The table lists this clonotype with many counts. V usage is TRBV7-2 and J usage is TRBJ1-3, with D possibly matching TRBD1 (5 bases). The CDR3 consists of 16 residues. Trimming shortened V by 1 base and J by 2 bases, and 12 bases separated the two germline ends. Germline CDR1 is SGHTA and CDR2 is FQGNSA. The CDR3 DNA sequence: TGTGCCAGCAGCTTAGTGGGAGGGGTACCTGGAAACACCATATATTTT. Its protein product is CASSLVGGVPGNTIYF.

The chain carries TRBV28 and TRBJ1-4; D call uncertain. The CDR3 has 12 residues. Germline assignment: CDR1 MDHEN and CDR2 SYDVKM. Trimming removed 3 bases at V and 12 bases at J, with 11 bases between. The DNA for the CDR3 is TGTGCCAGCAGTTTCAATCCGGCGGAACTGTTTTTT. Encoded protein: CASSFNPAELFF.

The chain combines TRBV20-1 with TRBJ2-7; D remains ambiguous. This CDR3 has 13 residues. The germline V gene has CDR1 DFQATT and CDR2 SNEGSKA (reference sequence). V shed 6 bases and J shed 6 bases, with 18 bases lying between them. The CDR3 sequence: CSAPLSVGGEQYF. The DNA of the CDR3 is TGCAGTGCGCCTCTTTCGGTGGGCGGCGAGCAGTACTTC.

This clonotype was seen ten or more times. The rearrangement uses TRBV6-6 and TRBJ1-6, with 7 bases fitting TRBD1. The germline CDR1 and CDR2 sequences are MNHNY and SVGAGI (reference sequence). There are 18 residues in the CDR3. The trim removed 5 bases at V and 0 bases at J, leaving 10 bases unmatched. The CDR3 sequence: CASSPRTGLSSYNSPLHF. The CDR3 DNA is TGTGCCAGCAGTCCTCGGACAGGACTGAGCTCCTATAATTCACCCCTCCACTTT.

This clonotype has a count of ten or more. This sequence joins TRBV7-2 and TRBJ2-3; D is ambiguous. Germline CDR1 reads SGHTA; CDR2 reads FQGNSA. CDR3 length: 12 residues. V lost 1 base and J 4 bases, leaving 3 bases between the germline ends. The CDR3 DNA follows: TGTGCCAGCAGCTTAGACTCAGATACGCAGTATTTT. This translates into CASSLDSDTQYF.